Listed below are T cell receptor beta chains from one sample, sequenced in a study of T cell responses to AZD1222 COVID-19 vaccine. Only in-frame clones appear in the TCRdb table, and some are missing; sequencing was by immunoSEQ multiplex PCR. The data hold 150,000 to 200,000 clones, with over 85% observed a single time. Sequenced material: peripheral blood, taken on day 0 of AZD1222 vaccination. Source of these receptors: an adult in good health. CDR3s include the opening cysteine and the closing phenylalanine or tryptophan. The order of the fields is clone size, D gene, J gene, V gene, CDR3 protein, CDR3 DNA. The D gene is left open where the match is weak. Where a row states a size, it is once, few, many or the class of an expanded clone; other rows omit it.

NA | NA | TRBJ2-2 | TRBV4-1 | CASSQGWELFF | TGCGCCAGCAGCCAAGGGTGGGAGCTGTTTTTT
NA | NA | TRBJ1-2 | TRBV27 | CASSQRVSDHRDYGYTF | TGTGCCAGCAGCCAACGGGTCTCAGATCACAGGGACTATGGCTACACCTTC
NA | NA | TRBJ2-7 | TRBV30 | CACDSGGTRAEQYF | TGTGCCTGCGATTCCGGTGGGACTCGCGCCGAGCAGTACTTC
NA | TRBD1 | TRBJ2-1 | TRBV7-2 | CAEGAGTYSYNEQFF | TGTGCCGAGGGGGCAGGGACCTACTCCTACAATGAGCAGTTCTTC
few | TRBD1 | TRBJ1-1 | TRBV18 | CASSPGDSPEAFF | TGTGCCAGCTCACCCGGGGACAGCCCTGAAGCTTTCTTT
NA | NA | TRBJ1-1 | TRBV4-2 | CASSRGVGDTEAFF | TGTGCCAGCAGCCGGGGAGTGGGGGACACTGAAGCTTTCTTT
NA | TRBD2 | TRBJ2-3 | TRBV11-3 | CASSQGLAGLADTQYF | TGTGCCAGCAGCCAGGGACTAGCGGGCCTAGCAGATACGCAGTATTTT
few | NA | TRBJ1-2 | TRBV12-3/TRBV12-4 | CASSLEGTGYTF | TGTGCCAGCAGTTTGGAGGGGACTGGCTACACCTTC
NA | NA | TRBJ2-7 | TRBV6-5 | CASGGDPQIYEQYF | TGTGCCAGCGGAGGAGACCCTCAGATCTACGAGCAGTACTTC
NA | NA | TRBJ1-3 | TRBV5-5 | CASSLEQGAPASGNTIYF | TGTGCCAGCAGCTTGGAACAGGGCGCCCCCGCGAGTGGAAACACCATATATTTT
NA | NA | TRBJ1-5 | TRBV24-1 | CATSDVSNQPQHF | TGTGCCACCAGTGATGTTAGCAATCAGCCCCAGCATTTT
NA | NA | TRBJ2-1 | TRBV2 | CASRPTPPGQFF | TGTGCCAGCAGGCCCACCCCCCCCGGGCAGTTCTTC
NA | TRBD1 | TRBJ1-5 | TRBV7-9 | CASSSTGGDQPQHF | TGTGCCAGCAGCTCGACAGGGGGCGATCAGCCCCAGCATTTT
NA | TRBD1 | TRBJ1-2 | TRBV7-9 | CASSSPTGVTGYTF | TGTGCCAGCAGCTCACCAACAGGGGTTACAGGCTACACCTTC
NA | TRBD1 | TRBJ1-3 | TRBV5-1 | CASLNDRVGNTIYF | TGCGCCAGCCTAAACGACAGGGTTGGAAACACCATATATTTT
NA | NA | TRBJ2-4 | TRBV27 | CASSSTLAKNIQYF | TGTGCCAGCAGTTCCACCCTAGCCAAAAACATTCAGTACTTC
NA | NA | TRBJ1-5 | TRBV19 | CASTLGPLGNNQPQHF | TGTGCCAGTACCCTGGGACCTCTGGGGAACAATCAGCCCCAGCATTTT
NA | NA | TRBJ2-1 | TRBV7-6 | CASSLAPPRGAGNNEQFF | TGTGCCAGCAGCTTAGCCCCCCCGAGAGGGGCGGGAAACAATGAGCAGTTCTTC
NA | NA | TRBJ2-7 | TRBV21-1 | CASSSTEQYF | TGTGCCAGCAGCTCGACCGAGCAGTACTTC
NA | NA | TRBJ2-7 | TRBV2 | CASSERGNTYEQYF | TGTGCCAGCAGTGAACGGGGCAATACCTACGAGCAGTACTTC
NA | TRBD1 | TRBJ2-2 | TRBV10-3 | CAIRQGADGELFF | TGTGCCATCAGACAGGGGGCTGACGGGGAGCTGTTTTTT
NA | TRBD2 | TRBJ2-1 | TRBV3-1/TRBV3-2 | CASSHLLAGARDEQFF | TGTGCCAGCAGCCATCTCCTAGCGGGGGCCCGGGATGAGCAGTTCTTC
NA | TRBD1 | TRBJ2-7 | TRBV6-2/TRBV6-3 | CASSYPVGTAADYEQYF | TGTGCCAGCAGTTACCCCGTAGGGACAGCCGCTGACTACGAGCAGTACTTC
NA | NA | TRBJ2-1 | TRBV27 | CASSPGTLGKNEQFF | TGTGCCAGCAGTCCCGGGACCCTGGGGAAGAATGAGCAGTTCTTC
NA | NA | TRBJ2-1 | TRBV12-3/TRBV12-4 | CASSLVSNEQFF | TGTGCCAGCAGTTTAGTTAGTAATGAGCAGTTCTTC
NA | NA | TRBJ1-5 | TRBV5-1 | CASSGDGSNQPQHF | TGCGCCAGCAGCGGGGACGGCAGCAATCAGCCCCAGCATTTT
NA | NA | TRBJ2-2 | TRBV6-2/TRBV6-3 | CASSYRADTGELFF | TGTGCCAGCAGTTACAGGGCGGACACCGGGGAGCTGTTTTTT
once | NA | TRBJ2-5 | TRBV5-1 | CASSLNGILSQETQYF | TGCGCCAGCAGCTTGAACGGAATCTTATCACAAGAGACCCAGTACTTC
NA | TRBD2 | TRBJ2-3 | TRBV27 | CASSLGRDPGTDTQYF | TGTGCCAGCAGTTTGGGGAGGGACCCGGGGACAGATACGCAGTATTTT
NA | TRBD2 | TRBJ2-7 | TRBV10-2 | CASSEFPLAGGPYEQYF | TGCGCCAGCAGTGAGTTTCCACTAGCGGGAGGGCCCTACGAGCAGTACTTC
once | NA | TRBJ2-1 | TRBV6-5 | CASSLDNEQFF | TGTGCCAGCAGTCTCGACAATGAGCAGTTCTTC
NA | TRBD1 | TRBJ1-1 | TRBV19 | CASIGKGASRAFF | TGTGCCAGTATTGGGAAGGGGGCGTCTCGAGCTTTCTTT
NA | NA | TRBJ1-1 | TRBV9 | CASSVIQGRGGTEAFF | TGTGCCAGCAGCGTCATACAGGGAAGGGGAGGCACTGAAGCTTTCTTT
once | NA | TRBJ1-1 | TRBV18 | CASSPGQGLNTEAFF | TGTGCCAGCTCACCGGGGCAGGGCCTGAACACTGAAGCTTTCTTT
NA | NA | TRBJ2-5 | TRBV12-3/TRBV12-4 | CASSSLGETQYF | TGTGCCAGCAGTTCTTTAGGAGAGACCCAGTACTTC
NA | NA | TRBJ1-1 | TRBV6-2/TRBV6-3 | CASSWVRVMNTEAFF | TGTGCCAGCAGTTGGGTCAGGGTAATGAACACTGAAGCTTTCTTT
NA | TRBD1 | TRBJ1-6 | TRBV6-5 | CASQTGGDNSPLHF | TGTGCCAGCCAAACAGGGGGCGATAATTCACCCCTCCACTTT
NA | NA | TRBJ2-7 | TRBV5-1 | CASSLVTETYEQYF | TGCGCCAGCAGCTTGGTAACAGAAACGTACGAGCAGTACTTC
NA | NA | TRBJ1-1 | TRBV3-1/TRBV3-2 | CASSPSAGNTEAFF | TGTGCCAGCAGCCCCTCAGCAGGAAACACTGAAGCTTTCTTT
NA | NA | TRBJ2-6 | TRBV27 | CASSLTGAGANVLTF | TGTGCCAGCAGTTTAACCGGGGCTGGGGCCAACGTCCTGACTTTC
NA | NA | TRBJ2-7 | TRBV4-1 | CASSQVGGASYEQYF | TGCGCCAGCAGCCAAGTCGGCGGGGCCTCCTACGAGCAGTACTTC
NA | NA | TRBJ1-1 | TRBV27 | CASSLAPPGPPNTEAFF | TGTGCCAGCAGTTTAGCCCCTCCGGGACCTCCGAACACTGAAGCTTTCTTT
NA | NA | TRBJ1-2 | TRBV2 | CASSEDRPGRIGYTF | TGTGCCAGCAGTGAAGACAGGCCCGGGCGGATCGGCTACACCTTC
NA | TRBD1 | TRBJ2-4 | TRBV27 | CASSLTGQGGDIQYF | TGTGCCAGCAGTTTGACAGGACAGGGCGGGGACATTCAGTACTTC
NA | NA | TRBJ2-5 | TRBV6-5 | CASSYSGGPWVETQYF | TGTGCCAGCAGTTACTCGGGCGGTCCCTGGGTGGAGACCCAGTACTTC
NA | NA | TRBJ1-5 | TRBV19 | CASSIDRAGNQPQHF | TGTGCCAGTAGTATAGATCGGGCGGGCAATCAGCCCCAGCATTTT
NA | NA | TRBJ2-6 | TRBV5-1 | CASSLDGVSGANVLTF | TGCGCCAGCAGCTTGGACGGAGTCTCTGGGGCCAACGTCCTGACTTTC
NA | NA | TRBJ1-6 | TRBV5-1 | CASSLEGGSPLHF | TGCGCCAGCAGCTTGGAGGGGGGTTCACCCCTCCACTTT
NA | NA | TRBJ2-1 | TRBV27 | CASLRTRSSYNEQFF | TGTGCCAGCCTTAGGACCCGGAGCTCCTACAATGAGCAGTTCTTC
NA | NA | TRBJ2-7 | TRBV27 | CASRAWEASYEQYF | TGTGCCAGCAGGGCCTGGGAGGCGTCCTACGAGCAGTACTTC